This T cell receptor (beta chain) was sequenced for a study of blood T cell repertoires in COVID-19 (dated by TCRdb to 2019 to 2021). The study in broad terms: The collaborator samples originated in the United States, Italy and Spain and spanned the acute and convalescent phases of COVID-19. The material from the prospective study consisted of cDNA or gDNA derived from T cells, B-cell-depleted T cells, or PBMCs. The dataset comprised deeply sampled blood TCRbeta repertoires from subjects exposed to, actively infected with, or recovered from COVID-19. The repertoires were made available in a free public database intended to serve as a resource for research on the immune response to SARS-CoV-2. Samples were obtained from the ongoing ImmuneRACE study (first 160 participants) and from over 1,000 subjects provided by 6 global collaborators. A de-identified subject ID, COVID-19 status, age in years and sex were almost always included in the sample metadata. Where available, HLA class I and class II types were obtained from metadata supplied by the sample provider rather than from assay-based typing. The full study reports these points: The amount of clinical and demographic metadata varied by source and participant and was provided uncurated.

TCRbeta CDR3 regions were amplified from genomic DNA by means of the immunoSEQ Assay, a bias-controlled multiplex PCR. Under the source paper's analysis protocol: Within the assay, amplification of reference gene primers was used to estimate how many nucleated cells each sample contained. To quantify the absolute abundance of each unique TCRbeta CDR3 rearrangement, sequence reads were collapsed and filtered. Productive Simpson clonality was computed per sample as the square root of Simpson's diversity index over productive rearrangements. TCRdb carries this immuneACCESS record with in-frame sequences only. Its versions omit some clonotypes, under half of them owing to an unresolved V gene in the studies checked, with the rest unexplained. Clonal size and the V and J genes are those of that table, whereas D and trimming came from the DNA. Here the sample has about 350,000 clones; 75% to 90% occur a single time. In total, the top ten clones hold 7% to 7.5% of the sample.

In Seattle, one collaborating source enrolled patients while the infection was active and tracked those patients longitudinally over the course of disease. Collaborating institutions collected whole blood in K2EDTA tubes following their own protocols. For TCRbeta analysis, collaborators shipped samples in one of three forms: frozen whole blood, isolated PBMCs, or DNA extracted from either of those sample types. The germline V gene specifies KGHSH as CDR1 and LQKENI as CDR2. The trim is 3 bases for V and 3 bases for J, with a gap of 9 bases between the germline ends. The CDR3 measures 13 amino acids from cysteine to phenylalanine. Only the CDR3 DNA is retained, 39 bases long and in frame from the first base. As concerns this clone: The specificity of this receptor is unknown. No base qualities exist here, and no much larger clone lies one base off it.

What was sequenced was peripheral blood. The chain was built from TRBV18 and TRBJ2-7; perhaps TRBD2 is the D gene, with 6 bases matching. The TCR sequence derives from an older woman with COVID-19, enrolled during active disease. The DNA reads TGTGCCAGCTCACCCGGGAGAAGCTACGAGCAGTACTTC. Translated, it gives CASSPGRSYEQYF. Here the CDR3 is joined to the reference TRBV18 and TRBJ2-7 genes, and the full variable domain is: NAGVMQNPRHLVRRRGQEARLRCSPMKGHSHVYWYRQLPEEGLKFMVYLQKENIIDESGMPKERFSAEFPKEGPSILRIQQVVRGDSAAYFCASSPGRSYEQYFGPGTRLTVT.